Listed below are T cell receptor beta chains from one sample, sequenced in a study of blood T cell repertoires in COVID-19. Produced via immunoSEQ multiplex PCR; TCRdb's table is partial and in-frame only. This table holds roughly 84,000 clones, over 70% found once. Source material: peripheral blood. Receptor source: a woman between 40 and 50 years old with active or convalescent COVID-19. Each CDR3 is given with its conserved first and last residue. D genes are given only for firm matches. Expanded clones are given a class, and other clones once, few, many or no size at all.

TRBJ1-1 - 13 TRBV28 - CASKTPRVPDAFF TGTGCCAGCAAGACCCCGCGGGTGCCTGACGCTTTCTTT
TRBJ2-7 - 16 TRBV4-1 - CASSPKTSGKSSEQYF TGCGCCAGCAGCCCGAAAACCTCCGGGAAGTCTAGCGAGCAGTACTTC
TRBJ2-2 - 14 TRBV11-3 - CASSLWSGVGELFF TGTGCCAGCAGCTTATGGTCTGGAGTCGGGGAGCTGTTTTTT
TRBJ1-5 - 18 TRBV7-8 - CASSLDGSGPLKNQPQHF TGTGCCAGCAGCTTAGATGGGTCAGGGCCGCTAAAAAATCAGCCCCAGCATTTT
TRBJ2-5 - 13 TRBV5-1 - CASSLASEETQYF TGCGCCAGCAGCTTGGCTAGCGAGGAGACCCAGTACTTC
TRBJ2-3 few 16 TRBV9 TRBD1 CASSLRTGGDTDTQYF TGTGCCAGCAGCCTCCGGACAGGGGGCGACACAGATACGCAGTATTTT
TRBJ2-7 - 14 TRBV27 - CASSLGTPSYEQYF TGTGCCAGCAGTTTAGGGACACCTTCCTACGAGCAGTACTTC
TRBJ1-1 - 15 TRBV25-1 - CASSDLRSFNTEAFF TGTGCCAGCAGTGACCTGCGGTCTTTCAACACTGAAGCTTTCTTT
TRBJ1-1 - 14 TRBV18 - CASSPTQMNTEAFF TGTGCCAGCTCACCAACACAGATGAACACTGAAGCTTTCTTT
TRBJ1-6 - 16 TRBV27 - CASSRLGGSYNSPLHF TGTGCCAGCAGTCGGCTGGGGGGCTCCTATAATTCACCCCTCCACTTT
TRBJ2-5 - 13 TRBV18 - CASSLRGGETQYF TGTGCCAGCTCACTCAGGGGTGGAGAGACCCAGTACTTC
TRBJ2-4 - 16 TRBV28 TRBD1 CASSLLAGGAKNIQYF TGTGCCAGCAGTTTATTGGCAGGGGGCGCAAAAAACATTCAGTACTTC
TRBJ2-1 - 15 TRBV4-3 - CASSQKQSPGIEQFF TGCGCCAGCAGCCAGAAACAAAGCCCCGGGATCGAGCAGTTCTTC
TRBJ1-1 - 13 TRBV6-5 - CASSYMGGSEAFF TGTGCCAGCAGTTACATGGGGGGTTCTGAAGCTTTCTTT
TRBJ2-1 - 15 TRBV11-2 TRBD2 CASRLAGGVYNEQFF TGTGCCAGCAGACTGGCGGGGGGCGTCTACAATGAGCAGTTCTTC
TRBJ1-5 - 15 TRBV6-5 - CASSLDINGGQPQHF TGTGCCAGCAGTCTAGACATAAACGGGGGTCAGCCCCAGCATTTT
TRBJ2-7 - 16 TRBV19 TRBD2 CASSIVLAGGPHEQYF TGTGCCAGTAGTATAGTGCTAGCGGGAGGGCCCCACGAGCAGTACTTC
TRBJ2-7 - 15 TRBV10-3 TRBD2 CAISLTSGRTYEQYF TGTGCCATCAGTTTGACTAGCGGCCGTACCTACGAGCAGTACTTC
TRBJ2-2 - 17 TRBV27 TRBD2 CASSPLGLGANTGELFF TGTGCCAGCAGTCCTCTGGGACTAGGGGCGAACACCGGGGAGCTGTTTTTT
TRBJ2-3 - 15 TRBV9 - CASSVYGRGTDTQYF TGTGCCAGCAGCGTATATGGCAGGGGCACAGATACGCAGTATTTT
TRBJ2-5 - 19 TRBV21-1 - CASSSKRGLWGNSQETQYF TGTGCCAGCAGCAGTAAGAGAGGGTTGTGGGGAAATTCTCAAGAGACCCAGTACTTC
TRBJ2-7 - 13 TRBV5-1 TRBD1 CASSPGQIYEQYF TGCGCCAGCAGCCCGGGACAGATCTACGAGCAGTACTTC